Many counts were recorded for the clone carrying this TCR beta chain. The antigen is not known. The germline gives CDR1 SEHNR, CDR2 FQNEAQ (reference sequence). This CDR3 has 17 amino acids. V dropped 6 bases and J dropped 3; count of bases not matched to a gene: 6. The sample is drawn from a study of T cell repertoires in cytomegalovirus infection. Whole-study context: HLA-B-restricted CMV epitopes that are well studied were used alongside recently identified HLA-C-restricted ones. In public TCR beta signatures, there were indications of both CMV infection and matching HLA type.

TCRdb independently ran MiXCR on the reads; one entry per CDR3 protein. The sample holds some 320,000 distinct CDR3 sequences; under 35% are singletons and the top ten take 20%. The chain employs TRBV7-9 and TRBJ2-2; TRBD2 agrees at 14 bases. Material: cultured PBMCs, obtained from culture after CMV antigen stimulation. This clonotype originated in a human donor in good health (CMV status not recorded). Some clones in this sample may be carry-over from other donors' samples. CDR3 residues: CASREGLAGEDTGELFF. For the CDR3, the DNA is TGTGCCAGCAGAGAGGGACTAGCGGGAGAGGACACCGGGGAGCTGTTTTTT.